This TCR beta chain was captured in a study of vaccination effects on CD4 cells after COVID-19. Study at large: It was two doses of either the BNT162b2 or mRNA-1273 vaccine that participants received. Findings and limits, study-wide: Only 1 of 255 vaccine-induced clones from healthy vaccinees cross-reacted with common cold coronaviruses. Whether induced by infection or by vaccine, clones showed marked clonal contraction late after vaccination.

Expansion with viral peptide pools was applied to antigen-specific CD4+ T cells by the ViraFEST assay prior to sequencing. After less than 11 days in culture, the CD4+ T cells were isolated. Prior SARS-CoV-2 infection was absent in the vaccine recipients, as shown by negative nucleocapsid antibodies. The researchers cultured roughly 2.2 million PBMC per well with about 10 IU/ml IL-2 and 9.5 to 10 ug/ml peptides. CDR1 is SGHNT and CDR2 is YENEEA in the germline V gene. The CDR3 contains 13 residues. Trimming cost V 1 base and J 7 bases, with 11 bases left between them. A note on this clone: Its antigen is as yet unknown.

Profiled with immunoSEQ multiplex PCR; TCRdb holds only in-frame clones, not every one. The table has around 63,000 clones, around three quarters seen once; the top ten hold about 4%. V is TRBV11-3 and J is TRBJ2-7, with D uncertain. This clonotype originated in a human donor who received a COVID-19 vaccine. The sample consisted of CD4+ T cells from PBMCs cultured with HCoV-OC43 spike peptides, taken before COVID-19 vaccination. Subset denoted: HCoV-OC43 spike overlapping peptide pool stimulation. CDR3 sequence: CASSLVGPGEQYV. CDR3 DNA sequence: TGTGCCAGCAGCTTAGTCGGTCCAGGTGAGCAGTACGTC.